Presented here are 15 T cell receptor beta chains from one specimen sequenced in a study of CD8 T cells in ankylosing spondylitis. Regarding the study as a whole: Seemingly characteristic of ankylosing spondylitis blood was a TCR beta motif consisting of about 8 highly homologous variants.

The antigens of these receptors remain unknown. MiXCR, run by TCRdb on the 5' RACE reads, gives a single entry per CDR3 protein. The sample records 300,000 to 400,000 distinct CDR3 sequences, 20% to 25% being singletons. What was sequenced was blood, either unsorted or a sorted T cell fraction (not recorded which). These TCRs come from a male donor with ankylosing spondylitis.

This clonotype came up a few times. The rearrangement joins TRBV4-2 to TRBJ2-5; possible D gene TRBD2, 5 bases. The CDR3 length is 16 residues. Per the germline V gene, CDR1 is LGHNA and CDR2 is YNFKEQ. V lost 4 bases and J 2 bases, leaving 17 bases between the germline ends. CDR3 in DNA: TGTGCCAGCAGCCCCCAGCTGGGCGGGCCTCAAGAGACCCAGTACTTC. Protein product: CASSPQLGGPQETQYF.

The chain is built from TRBV30 and TRBJ2-1; D might be TRBD2 (5 bases). The CDR3 is 13 amino acids. The germline V and J ends were trimmed by 0 bases and 9 bases, with 12 bases remaining between them. CDR1 is GTSNPN, CDR2 SVGIG, per germline (reference sequence). The CDR3 loop reads CAWSVRLASEQFF. CDR3 coding DNA: TGTGCCTGGAGTGTACGCCTAGCCAGTGAGCAGTTCTTC.

This chain connects TRBV11-1 to TRBJ2-2, with no clear D. The V end lost 2 bases, the J end lost 3 bases, and 7 bases lay between the germline ends. There are 14 residues in the CDR3. The germline V gene encodes CDR1 SGHAT and CDR2 FQDESV (reference sequence). In nucleotides, the CDR3 is TGTGCCAGCAGCTTATTGCAGGACACCGGGGAGCTGTTTTTT. This translates into CASSLLQDTGELFF.

The chain combines TRBV25-1 with TRBJ2-1, with a weak D call TRBD1 (6 bases). Looked up from germline, CDR1 is MGHDK and CDR2 is SYGVNS. CDR3 length equals 15 residues. The V gene lost 2 bases and the J gene lost 4 bases, with 12 bases spanning the gap. The CDR3 sequence: CASSEPRGSYNEQFF. CDR3 bases: TGTGCCAGCAGTGAACCCAGGGGTTCGTACAATGAGCAGTTCTTC.

This clonotype has a handful of counts. The rearrangement joins TRBV12-3 or TRBV12-4 to TRBJ2-5, with D perhaps TRBD2 (6 bases). The germline V and J ends were trimmed by 2 bases and 2 bases, with 12 bases remaining between them. CDR3 length: 15 amino acids. This CDR3 reads CASSLWGSGQETQYF. Here the CDR3 DNA reads TGTGCCAGCAGTTTATGGGGTAGCGGACAAGAGACCCAGTACTTC.

The chain links TRBV15 to TRBJ2-1, with 10 nucleotides matching TRBD2. Germline loops: CDR1 LNHNV, CDR2 YYDKDF (reference sequence). This CDR3 is built from 19 residues. Trimming at V came to 0 bases and at J to 1 base, leaving 9 bases not matched to a gene. The CDR3 here is CATSRDLLAGHVSYNEQFF. The DNA of the CDR3 is TGTGCCACCAGCAGAGATCTACTAGCGGGACATGTTTCCTACAATGAGCAGTTCTTC.

Only a few counts were recorded for this clonotype. This sequence joins TRBV7-2 and TRBJ2-1, with TRBD1 identical over 7 bases. Losses at the gene ends were 3 bases for V and 6 bases for J; bases not matched to a gene: 2. Germline CDR1 is SGHTA and CDR2 is FQGNSA. This CDR3 is built from 13 residues. CDR3 loop: CASSFRQGNEQFF. DNA for the CDR3: TGTGCCAGCAGCTTCAGACAGGGCAATGAGCAGTTCTTC.

This chain links TRBV9 with TRBJ1-4; TRBD1 might be the D (6 bases). The CDR3 extends over 13 amino acids. Trimming pared 4 bases from V and 8 bases from J, leaving 12 bases between. From germline, CDR1 is SGDLS and CDR2 YYNGEE. CDR3: CASSPTRGEKLFF. DNA of the CDR3: TGTGCCAGCAGCCCCACTAGGGGGGAAAAACTGTTTTTT.

This clonotype came up a few times. V and J are TRBV5-1 and TRBJ1-4; D possibly corresponds to TRBD1 (6 bases). V was trimmed by 5 bases and J by 4 bases, leaving 18 bases between them. This CDR3 is 16 amino acids long. Per the germline V gene, CDR1 is SGHRS and CDR2 is YFSETQ. The CDR3 DNA reads as TGCGCCAGCAGTTATTCCCCGGGACAAGATAATGAAAAACTGTTTTTT. It yields the protein CASSYSPGQDNEKLFF. The full variable domain, rest sourced from reference TRBV5-1 and TRBJ1-4, is KAGVTQTPRYLIKTRGQQVTLSCSPISGHRSVSWYQQTPGQGLQFLFEYFSETQRNKGNFPGRFSGRQFSNSRSEMNVSTLELGDSALYLCASSYSPGQDNEKLFFGSGTQLSVL.

This clonotype was picked up a small number of times. This rearrangement joins TRBV5-1 to TRBJ2-7; 7 bases align to TRBD1. CDR1 SGHRS and CDR2 YFSETQ come from the germline V gene. The CDR3 is 15 amino acids. The V and J ends lost 0 bases and 2 bases, in that order; junction bases with no gene match: 5. As DNA, the CDR3 is TGCGCCAGCAGCTTGGGACAGGGTTATGCCTACGAGCAGTACTTC. This encodes CASSLGQGYAYEQYF.

The sample holds many counts of this clonotype. This rearrangement joins TRBV20-1 to TRBJ1-2; D unresolved. The V gene lost 0 bases and the J gene lost 8 bases, with 7 bases spanning the gap. CDR1 DFQATT and CDR2 SNEGSKA come from the germline V gene (reference sequence). The CDR3 length is 11 residues. This CDR3 reads CSARDRRGYTF. CDR3 bases: TGCAGTGCTAGAGATAGGCGCGGCTACACCTTC.

The chain couples TRBV20-1 to TRBJ2-3; 8 nucleotides match TRBD2. With V trimmed by 3 bases and J by 7 bases, 9 bases remained unmatched. Germline loops: CDR1 DFQATT, CDR2 SNEGSKA (reference sequence). This CDR3 is 14 amino acids long. The CDR3 DNA reads as TGCAGTGCTAGCGCCCGGGAGGGCACTCATACGCAGTATTTT. Its translation is CSASAREGTHTQYF.

The genes are TRBV5-1 and TRBJ2-3; D ambiguous. Deletions cut 3 bases from V and 3 bases from J, with 14 bases between. Germline CDR1 is SGHRS and CDR2 is YFSETQ. The CDR3 is 15 amino acids. CDR3 nucleotide sequence: TGCGCCAGCAGCTCTTCGACTGGCCCTACAGATACGCAGTATTTT. Its translation is CASSSSTGPTDTQYF.

This clonotype was observed a handful of times. The V call is TRBV20-1, the J call TRBJ2-1; 10 positions match TRBD2. The CDR3 runs to 15 residues. The trim removed 3 bases at V and 7 bases at J, leaving 9 bases unmatched. CDR1 is DFQATT, CDR2 SNEGSKA, per germline (reference sequence). CDR3 sequence: CSASRWLAGVNEQFF. The CDR3 coding sequence is TGCAGTGCTAGTCGGTGGCTAGCGGGAGTGAATGAGCAGTTCTTC.

The chain has TRBV28 and TRBJ2-7, with D unclear. Between the trimmed V and J ends, which lost 8 bases and 2 bases, there was a span of 13 bases. The CDR3 totals 13 residues. Germline lookup yields CDR1 MDHEN and CDR2 SYDVKM. The CDR3 region has the DNA TGTGCCAGCCTATACTCTGGCGCCTACGAGCAGTACTTC. It encodes CASLYSGAYEQYF. Supplemented by reference TRBV28 and TRBJ2-7, the full variable domain reads DVKVTQSSRYLVKRTGEKVFLECVQDMDHENMFWYRQDPGLGLRLIYFSYDVKMKEKGDIPEGYSVSREKKERFSLILESASTNQTSMYLCASLYSGAYEQYFGPGTRLTVT.